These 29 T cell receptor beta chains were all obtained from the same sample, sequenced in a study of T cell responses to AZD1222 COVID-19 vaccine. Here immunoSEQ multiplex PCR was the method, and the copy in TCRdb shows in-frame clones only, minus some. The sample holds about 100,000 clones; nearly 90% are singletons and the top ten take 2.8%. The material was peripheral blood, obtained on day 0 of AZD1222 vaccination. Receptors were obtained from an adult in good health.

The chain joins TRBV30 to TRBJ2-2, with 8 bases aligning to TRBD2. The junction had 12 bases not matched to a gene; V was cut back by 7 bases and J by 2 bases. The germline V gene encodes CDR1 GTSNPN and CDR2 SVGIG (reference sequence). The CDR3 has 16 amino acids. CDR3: CASFPGGALNTGELFF. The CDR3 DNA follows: TGTGCCTCCTTCCCGGGGGGGGCGCTTAACACCGGGGAGCTGTTTTTT.

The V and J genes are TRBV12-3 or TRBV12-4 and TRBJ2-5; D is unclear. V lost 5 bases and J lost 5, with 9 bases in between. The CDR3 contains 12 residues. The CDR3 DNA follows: TGTGCCAGCAGTGGGAATACGGAGACCCAGTACTTC. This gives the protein CASSGNTETQYF.

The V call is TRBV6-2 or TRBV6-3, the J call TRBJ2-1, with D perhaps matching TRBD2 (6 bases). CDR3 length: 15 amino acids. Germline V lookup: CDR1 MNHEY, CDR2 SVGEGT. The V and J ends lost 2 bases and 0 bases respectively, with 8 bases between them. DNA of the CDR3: TGTGCCAGCAGTTACAGCGGGCGCTCCTACAATGAGCAGTTCTTC. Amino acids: CASSYSGRSYNEQFF.

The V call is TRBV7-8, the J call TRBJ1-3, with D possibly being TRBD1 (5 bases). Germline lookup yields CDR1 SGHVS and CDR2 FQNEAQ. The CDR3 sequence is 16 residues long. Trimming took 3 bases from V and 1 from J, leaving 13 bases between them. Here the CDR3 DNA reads TGTGCCAGCAGCTTTGGGACGGTGACTTCTGGAAACACCATATATTTT. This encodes CASSFGTVTSGNTIYF.

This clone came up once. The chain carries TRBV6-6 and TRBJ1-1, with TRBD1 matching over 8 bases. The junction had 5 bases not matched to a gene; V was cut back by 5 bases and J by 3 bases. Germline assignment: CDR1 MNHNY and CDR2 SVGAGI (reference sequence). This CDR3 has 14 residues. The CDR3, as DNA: TGTGCCAGCAGTGGACAGGGTAAGGACACTGAAGCTTTCTTT. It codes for CASSGQGKDTEAFF.

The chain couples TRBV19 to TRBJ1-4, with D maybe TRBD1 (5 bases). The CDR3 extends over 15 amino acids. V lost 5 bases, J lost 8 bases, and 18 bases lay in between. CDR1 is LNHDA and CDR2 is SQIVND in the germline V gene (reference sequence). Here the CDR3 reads CASSQTGTGGEKLFF. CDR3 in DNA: TGTGCCAGTAGTCAAACCGGGACTGGGGGAGAAAAACTGTTTTTT.

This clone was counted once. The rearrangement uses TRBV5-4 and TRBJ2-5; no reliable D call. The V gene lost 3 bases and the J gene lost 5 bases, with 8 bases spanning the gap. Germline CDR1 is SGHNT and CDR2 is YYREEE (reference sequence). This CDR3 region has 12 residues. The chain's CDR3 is CASSSRRETQYF. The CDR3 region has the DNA TGTGCCAGCAGCTCCCGCCGGGAGACCCAGTACTTC.

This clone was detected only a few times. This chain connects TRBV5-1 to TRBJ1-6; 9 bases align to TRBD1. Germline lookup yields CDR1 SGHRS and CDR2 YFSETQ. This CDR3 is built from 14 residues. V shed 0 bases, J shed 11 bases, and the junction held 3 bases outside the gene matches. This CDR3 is CASSLEGQGPPLHF. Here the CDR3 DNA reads TGCGCCAGCAGCTTGGAGGGACAGGGTCCACCCCTCCACTTT.

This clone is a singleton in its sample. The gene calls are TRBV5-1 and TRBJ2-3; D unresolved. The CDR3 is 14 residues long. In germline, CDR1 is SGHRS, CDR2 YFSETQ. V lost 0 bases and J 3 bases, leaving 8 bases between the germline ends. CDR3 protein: CASSLVGRTDTQYF. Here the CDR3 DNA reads TGCGCCAGCAGCTTGGTTGGTAGAACAGATACGCAGTATTTT.

The CDR3 reads CASSLVGITDTQYF. The DNA of the CDR3 is TGTGCCAGCAGCTTAGTTGGGATCACAGATACGCAGTATTTT. V and J are TRBV7-2 and TRBJ2-3; D gene ambiguous. The V gene's germline CDR1 is SGHTA and CDR2 FQGNSA. Between the trimmed V and J ends, which lost 1 base and 2 bases, there was a span of 7 bases. The CDR3 has 14 residues.

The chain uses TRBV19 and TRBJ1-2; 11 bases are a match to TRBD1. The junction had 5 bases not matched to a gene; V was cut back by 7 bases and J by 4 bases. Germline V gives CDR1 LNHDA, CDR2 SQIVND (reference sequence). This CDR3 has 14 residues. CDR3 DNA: TGTGCCAGTACCGGGACAGGGGGTGGCTATGGCTACACCTTC. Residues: CASTGTGGGYGYTF. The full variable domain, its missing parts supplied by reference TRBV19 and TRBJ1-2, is DGGITQSPKYLFRKEGQNVTLSCEQNLNHDAMYWYRQDPGQGLRLIYYSQIVNDFQKGDIAEGYSVSREKKESFPLTVTSAQKNPTAFYLCASTGTGGGYGYTFGSGTRLTVV.

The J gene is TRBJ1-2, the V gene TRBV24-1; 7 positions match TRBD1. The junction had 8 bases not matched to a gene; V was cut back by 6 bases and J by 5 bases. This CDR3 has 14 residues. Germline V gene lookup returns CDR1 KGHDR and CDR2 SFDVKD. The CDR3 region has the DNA TGTGCCACCAGTCGGGGGCAGGGGGATTATGGCTACACCTTC. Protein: CATSRGQGDYGYTF.

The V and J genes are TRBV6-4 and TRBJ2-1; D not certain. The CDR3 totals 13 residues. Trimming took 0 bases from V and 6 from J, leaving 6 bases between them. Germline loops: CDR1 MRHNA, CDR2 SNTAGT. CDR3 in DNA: TGTGCCAGCAGTGACTCGGCAGTCAATGAGCAGTTCTTC. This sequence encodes CASSDSAVNEQFF.

The CDR3 protein is CARSPGSSNYGYTF. The CDR3 nucleotides read TGTGCCAGATCCCCAGGGAGTAGTAACTATGGCTACACCTTC. This chain links TRBV2 with TRBJ1-2; perhaps TRBD1 as D (5 bases). This CDR3 region has 14 residues. Between the trimmed V and J ends, which lost 9 bases and 1 base, there was a span of 15 bases. In germline, CDR1 is SNHLY, CDR2 FYNNEI.

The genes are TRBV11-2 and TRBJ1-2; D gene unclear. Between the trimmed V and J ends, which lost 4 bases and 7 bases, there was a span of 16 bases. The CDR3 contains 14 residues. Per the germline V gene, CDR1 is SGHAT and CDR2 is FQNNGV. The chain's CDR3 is CASSSPTHPSGYTF. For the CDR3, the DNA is TGTGCCAGCAGCTCCCCCACACACCCAAGTGGCTACACCTTC.

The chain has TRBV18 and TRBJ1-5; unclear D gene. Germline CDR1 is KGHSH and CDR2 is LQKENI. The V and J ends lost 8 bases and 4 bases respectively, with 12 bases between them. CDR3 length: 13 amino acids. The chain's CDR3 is CASHGLLNQPQHF. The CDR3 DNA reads TGTGCCAGCCACGGGCTTTTGAATCAGCCCCAGCATTTT. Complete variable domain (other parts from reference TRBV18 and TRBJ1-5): NAGVMQNPRHLVRRRGQEARLRCSPMKGHSHVYWYRQLPEEGLKFMVYLQKENIIDESGMPKERFSAEFPKEGPSILRIQQVVRGDSAAYFCASHGLLNQPQHFGDGTRLSIL.

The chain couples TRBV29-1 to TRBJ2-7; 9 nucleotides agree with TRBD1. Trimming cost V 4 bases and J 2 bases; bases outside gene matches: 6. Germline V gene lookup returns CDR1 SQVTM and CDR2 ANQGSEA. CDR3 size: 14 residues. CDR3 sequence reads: CSVAQGQGAYEQYF. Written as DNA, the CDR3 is TGCAGCGTTGCCCAGGGACAGGGTGCCTACGAGCAGTACTTC.

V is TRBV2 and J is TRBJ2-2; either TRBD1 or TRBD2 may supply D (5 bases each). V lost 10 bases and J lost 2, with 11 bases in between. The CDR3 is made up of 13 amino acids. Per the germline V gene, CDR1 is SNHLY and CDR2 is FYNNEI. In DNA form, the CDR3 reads TGTGCCATTGGGACGACTAACACCGGGGAGCTGTTTTTT. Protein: CAIGTTNTGELFF.

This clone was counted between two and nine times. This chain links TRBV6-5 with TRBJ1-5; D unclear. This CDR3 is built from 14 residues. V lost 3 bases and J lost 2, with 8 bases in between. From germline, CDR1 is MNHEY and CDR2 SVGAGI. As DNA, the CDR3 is TGTGCCAGCAGTTATGGTCCAGGCAATCAGCCCCAGCATTTT. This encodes CASSYGPGNQPQHF.

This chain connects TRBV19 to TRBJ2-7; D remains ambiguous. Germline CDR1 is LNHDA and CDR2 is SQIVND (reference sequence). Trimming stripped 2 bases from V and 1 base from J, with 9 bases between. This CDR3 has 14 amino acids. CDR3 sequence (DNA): TGTGCCAGTAGTATAAGTGTGGGATCCTACGAGCAGTACTTC. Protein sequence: CASSISVGSYEQYF.

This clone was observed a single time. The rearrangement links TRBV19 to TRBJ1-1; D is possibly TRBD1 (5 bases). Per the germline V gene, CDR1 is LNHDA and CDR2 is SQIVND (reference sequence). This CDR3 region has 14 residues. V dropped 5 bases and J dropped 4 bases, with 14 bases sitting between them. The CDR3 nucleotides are TGTGCCAGTAGTCCCAACCCGGGGGGCACTGAAGCTTTCTTT. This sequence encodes CASSPNPGGTEAFF.

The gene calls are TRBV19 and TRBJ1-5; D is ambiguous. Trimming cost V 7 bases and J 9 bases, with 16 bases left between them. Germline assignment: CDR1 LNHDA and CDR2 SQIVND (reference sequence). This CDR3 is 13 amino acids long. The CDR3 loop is CASTPTVGGPQHF. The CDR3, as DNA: TGTGCCAGTACCCCGACGGTGGGAGGGCCCCAGCATTTT.

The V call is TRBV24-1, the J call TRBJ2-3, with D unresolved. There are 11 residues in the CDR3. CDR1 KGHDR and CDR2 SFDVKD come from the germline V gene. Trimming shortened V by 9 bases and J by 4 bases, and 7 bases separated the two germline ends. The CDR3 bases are TGTGCCACCGGCAGGTCAGATACGCAGTATTTT. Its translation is CATGRSDTQYF.

The chain's CDR3 is CASSSTWGRNQPQHF. The CDR3 coding sequence is TGTGCCAGCAGCTCCACTTGGGGGCGCAATCAGCCCCAGCATTTT. The J gene is TRBJ1-5, the V gene TRBV7-9; tentative D call: TRBD1 (6 bases). Germline V CDR1 and CDR2: SEHNR, FQNEAQ (reference sequence). There are 15 residues in the CDR3. Trimming pared 4 bases from V and 2 bases from J, leaving 12 bases between.

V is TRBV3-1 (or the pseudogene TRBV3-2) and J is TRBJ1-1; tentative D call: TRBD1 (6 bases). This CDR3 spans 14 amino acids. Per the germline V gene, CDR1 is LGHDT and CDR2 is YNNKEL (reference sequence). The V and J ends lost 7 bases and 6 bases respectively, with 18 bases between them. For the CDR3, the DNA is TGTGCCAGCATCTCAAGGGACACCCACTCTGAAGCTTTCTTT. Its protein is CASISRDTHSEAFF.

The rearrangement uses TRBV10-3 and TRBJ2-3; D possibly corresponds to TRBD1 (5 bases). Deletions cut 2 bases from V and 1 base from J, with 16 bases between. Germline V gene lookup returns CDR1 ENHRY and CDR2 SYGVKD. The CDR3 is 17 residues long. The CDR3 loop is CAISELPTALGTDTQYF. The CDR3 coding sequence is TGTGCCATCAGTGAGCTCCCGACAGCCTTGGGCACAGATACGCAGTATTTT.

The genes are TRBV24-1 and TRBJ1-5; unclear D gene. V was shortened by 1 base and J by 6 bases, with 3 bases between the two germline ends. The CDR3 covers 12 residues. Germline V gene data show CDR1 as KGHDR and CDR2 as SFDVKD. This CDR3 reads CATSDLGQPQHF. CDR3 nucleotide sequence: TGTGCCACCAGTGATTTAGGTCAGCCCCAGCATTTT.

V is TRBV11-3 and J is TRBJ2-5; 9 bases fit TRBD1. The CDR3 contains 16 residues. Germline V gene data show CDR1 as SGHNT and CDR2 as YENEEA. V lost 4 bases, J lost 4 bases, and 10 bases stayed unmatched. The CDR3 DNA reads TGTGCCAGCAGCTCCTCCCTGGGACAGGGAACAGAGACCCAGTACTTC. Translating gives CASSSSLGQGTETQYF.

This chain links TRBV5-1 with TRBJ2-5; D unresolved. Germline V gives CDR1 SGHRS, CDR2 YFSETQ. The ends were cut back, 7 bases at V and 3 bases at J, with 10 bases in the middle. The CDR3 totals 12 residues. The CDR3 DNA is TGCGCCAGCTATACGAGAGAAGAGACCCAGTACTTC. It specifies CASYTREETQYF.